These 21 T cell receptor beta chains were sequenced from one sample in a study of Tregs in tolerant kidney transplant recipients. The data were produced by immunoSEQ multiplex PCR, yet TCRdb's version contains in-frame clones alone and is incomplete. Of fewer than 80,000 clones listed, roughly 98% are singletons. Here the sequenced sample was CD4+ T cells from blood, taken before the transplant. The origin of the receptors is a human donor who received a combined kidney and bone marrow transplant.

This sequence joins TRBV30 and TRBJ1-6; 8 nucleotides agree with TRBD1. This CDR3 has 14 amino acids. From germline, CDR1 is GTSNPN and CDR2 SVGIG (reference sequence). With 0 bases clipped from V and 6 bases from J, the junction kept 1 base outside the gene matches. The CDR3 is CAWSVGQVNSPLHF. For the CDR3, the DNA is TGTGCCTGGAGTGTGGGACAGGTTAATTCACCCCTCCACTTT.

In its sample, this clone was seen once. This rearrangement joins TRBV29-1 to TRBJ2-3; 10 bases are a match to TRBD2. CDR1 is SQVTM, CDR2 ANQGSEA, per germline. The CDR3 totals 14 residues. V trimming: 3 bases; J trimming: 2 bases; junction bases outside the gene matches: 2. DNA of the CDR3: TGCAGCGTTGATCTAGCGGGAGCCACAGATACGCAGTATTTT. Its protein product is CSVDLAGATDTQYF.

V usage is TRBV5-4 and J usage is TRBJ1-1, with D maybe TRBD1 (6 bases). The V gene's germline CDR1 is SGHNT and CDR2 YYREEE (reference sequence). Trimming cost V 2 bases and J 2 bases, with 10 bases left between them. The CDR3 consists of 14 residues. CDR3 amino acids: CASSFQQGNTEAFF. The CDR3, as DNA: TGTGCCAGCAGCTTCCAACAGGGAAACACTGAAGCTTTCTTT.

The chain links TRBV5-4 to TRBJ1-5, with 9 bases aligning to TRBD1. Germline V gene lookup returns CDR1 SGHNT and CDR2 YYREEE (reference sequence). Trimming at V came to 4 bases and at J to 14 bases, leaving 7 bases not matched to a gene. This CDR3 is 12 amino acids long. CDR3 sequence reads: CASSRFRDREHF. CDR3 DNA: TGTGCCAGCAGCCGATTCCGGGACAGGGAGCATTTT.

The chain carries TRBV18 and TRBJ1-1, with D possibly being TRBD1 (5 bases). In germline, CDR1 is KGHSH, CDR2 LQKENI. This CDR3 spans 15 amino acids. Trimming stripped 0 bases from V and 1 base from J, with 9 bases between. CDR3 in DNA: TGTGCCAGCTCACCACCCCAGGGAAAGAACACTGAAGCTTTCTTT. Encoded protein: CASSPPQGKNTEAFF. Drawing the rest from reference TRBV18 and TRBJ1-1, the complete variable domain is NAGVMQNPRHLVRRRGQEARLRCSPMKGHSHVYWYRQLPEEGLKFMVYLQKENIIDESGMPKERFSAEFPKEGPSILRIQQVVRGDSAAYFCASSPPQGKNTEAFFGQGTRLTVV.

J is TRBJ1-2 and V is TRBV18, with D uncertain. The germline CDR1 and CDR2 sequences are KGHSH and LQKENI. V was pared by 3 bases and J by 4 bases, with 9 bases between. There are 13 residues in the CDR3. As DNA, the CDR3 is TGTGCCAGCTCACCCGACGGGTCCTATGGCTACACCTTC. Protein: CASSPDGSYGYTF.

The chain combines TRBV6-1 with TRBJ2-1; perhaps TRBD2 as D (5 bases). This CDR3 has 14 residues. Trimming left V 0 bases short and J 7 bases short, with 10 bases between. Germline CDR1 is MNHNS and CDR2 is SASEGT. The CDR3 nucleotides read TGTGCCAGCAGTGAAGCGGTAAGGACTAATGAGCAGTTCTTC. This translates into CASSEAVRTNEQFF.

This chain joins TRBV5-1 and TRBJ2-7; D not resolved. CDR1 is SGHRS and CDR2 is YFSETQ in the germline V gene. This CDR3 region has 13 residues. V was cut by 4 bases and J by 6 bases, with 14 bases left in between. The CDR3 reads CASSKPGVGEQYF. The DNA of the CDR3 is TGCGCCAGCAGCAAACCAGGTGTCGGCGAGCAGTACTTC.

The genes are TRBV18 and TRBJ2-6; the D is unclear. Deletions cut 6 bases from V and 4 bases from J, with 4 bases between. The germline V gene encodes CDR1 KGHSH and CDR2 LQKENI. The CDR3 is made up of 12 amino acids. CDR3 nucleotide sequence: TGTGCCAGCTCGGCCGGGGCCAACGTCCTGACTTTC. Its protein product is CASSAGANVLTF.

The J gene is TRBJ1-3, the V gene TRBV6-1; D remains unclear. The CDR3 runs 16 residues. Deletions cut 3 bases from V and 0 bases from J, with 12 bases between. CDR1 MNHNS and CDR2 SASEGT come from the germline V gene. The CDR3 DNA sequence: TGTGCCAGCAGTGAGCTCGTCCGACTCTCTGGAAACACCATATATTTT. It codes for CASSELVRLSGNTIYF.

The chain has TRBV18 and TRBJ1-1; TRBD1 matches 9 bases. Germline V CDR1 and CDR2: KGHSH, LQKENI. V was pared by 3 bases and J by 4 bases, with 12 bases of the junction left unmatched. This CDR3 has 17 amino acids. The CDR3 sequence: CASSPPVDRGFVTEAFF. DNA for the CDR3: TGTGCCAGCTCACCTCCGGTCGACAGGGGGTTCGTCACTGAAGCTTTCTTT.

The V gene is TRBV10-3, the J gene TRBJ2-3; D remains unclear. Germline V gene lookup returns CDR1 ENHRY and CDR2 SYGVKD. The length of the CDR3 is 12 residues. Trimming took 3 bases from V and 3 from J, leaving 4 bases between them. CDR3 sequence: CAISDRTDTQYF. The DNA for the CDR3 is TGTGCCATCAGTGACCGGACAGATACGCAGTATTTT.

The chain uses TRBV5-1 and TRBJ2-1; TRBD1 aligns across 9 bases. J gave up 7 bases and V 3 bases, and 5 bases lay outside the gene matches. Germline V CDR1 and CDR2: SGHRS, YFSETQ. This CDR3 is built from 14 residues. The CDR3 sequence is CASSWGTGNNEQFF. The CDR3 region has the DNA TGCGCCAGCAGCTGGGGGACAGGGAATAATGAGCAGTTCTTC.

This chain joins TRBV9 and TRBJ2-6; D uncertain. The CDR3 contains 15 residues. Germline-derived CDR1 and CDR2 are SGDLS and YYNGEE. V gave up 3 bases and J gave up 0 bases, with 7 bases separating them. This chain's CDR3 is CASSAYGSGANVLTF. The CDR3 DNA sequence: TGTGCCAGCAGCGCCTACGGCTCTGGGGCCAACGTCCTGACTTTC.

The genes are TRBV9 and TRBJ2-5; D is unresolved. The CDR3 has 15 amino acids. Germline-derived CDR1 and CDR2 are SGDLS and YYNGEE. V lost 3 bases and J lost 4, with 16 bases in between. The CDR3 nucleotides are TGTGCCAGCAGCGGCGGCCTCCCCACCCGAGAGACCCAGTACTTC. The encoded protein is CASSGGLPTRETQYF. Looking up the rest from reference TRBV9 and TRBJ2-5 gives the full variable domain: DSGVTQTPKHLITATGQRVTLRCSPRSGDLSVYWYQQSLDQGLQFLIQYYNGEERAKGNILERFSAQQFPDLHSELNLSSLELGDSALYFCASSGGLPTRETQYFGPGTRLLVL.

The chain links TRBV4-1 to TRBJ2-5, with D maybe TRBD1 (5 bases). V lost 4 bases and J lost 0, with 12 bases in between. Germline CDR1 and CDR2: MGHRA and YSYEKL. The CDR3 is made up of 15 amino acids. CDR3 residues: CASSLTGINQETQYF. Here the CDR3 DNA reads TGCGCCAGCAGCCTCACAGGTATAAACCAAGAGACCCAGTACTTC.

V gene TRBV5-1 combines with J gene TRBJ2-6; tentative D call: TRBD2 (5 bases). Germline V gives CDR1 SGHRS, CDR2 YFSETQ. This CDR3 has 17 amino acids. The V gene lost 3 bases and the J gene lost 0 bases, with 13 bases spanning the gap. The CDR3 coding sequence is TGCGCCAGCAGCTGGCGGGCCTTATACTCTGGGGCCAACGTCCTGACTTTC. Encoded protein: CASSWRALYSGANVLTF.

The rearrangement joins TRBV5-1 to TRBJ2-2; D possibly corresponds to TRBD1 (6 bases). Germline CDR1 is SGHRS and CDR2 is YFSETQ. The length of the CDR3 is 18 residues. The ends were cut back, 0 bases at V and 0 bases at J, with 15 bases in the middle. The CDR3 DNA sequence: TGCGCCAGCAGCTTGGCTCTGGGGGCAGATTCGAACACCGGGGAGCTGTTTTTT. It encodes CASSLALGADSNTGELFF.

This clone showed up just a few times. This rearrangement joins TRBV7-2 to TRBJ2-2, with TRBD1 matching 7 bases. Germline lookup yields CDR1 SGHTA and CDR2 FQGNSA. This CDR3 has 13 residues. After removal of 7 bases from V and 7 bases from J, the junction contained 6 bases not matched to a gene. DNA for the CDR3: TGTGCCAGCACCAAGGGGGCGATCGGGGAGCTGTTTTTT. Amino acid sequence: CASTKGAIGELFF. Variable domain in full (rest from reference TRBV7-2 and TRBJ2-2): GAGVSQSPSNKVTEKGKDVELRCDPISGHTALYWYRQSLGQGLEFLIYFQGNSAPDKSGLPSDRFSAERTGGSVSTLTIQRTQQEDSAVYLCASTKGAIGELFFGEGSRLTVL.

The J gene is TRBJ2-3, the V gene TRBV2; perhaps TRBD2 as D (6 bases). Germline CDR1 SNHLY, CDR2 FYNNEI. The CDR3 extends over 12 amino acids. The CDR3 is CASGLSTDTQYF. In DNA form, the CDR3 reads TGTGCGTCGGGACTTAGCACAGATACGCAGTATTTT.

The chain uses TRBV19 and TRBJ1-2; D unresolved. This CDR3 comprises 13 residues. Trimming took off 5 bases at V and 8 bases at J, with 15 bases between the two ends. Per germline, CDR1 LNHDA and CDR2 SQIVND (reference sequence). CDR3 loop: CASSATKSGGYTF. For the CDR3, the DNA is TGTGCCAGTAGTGCGACGAAAAGCGGAGGCTACACCTTC.